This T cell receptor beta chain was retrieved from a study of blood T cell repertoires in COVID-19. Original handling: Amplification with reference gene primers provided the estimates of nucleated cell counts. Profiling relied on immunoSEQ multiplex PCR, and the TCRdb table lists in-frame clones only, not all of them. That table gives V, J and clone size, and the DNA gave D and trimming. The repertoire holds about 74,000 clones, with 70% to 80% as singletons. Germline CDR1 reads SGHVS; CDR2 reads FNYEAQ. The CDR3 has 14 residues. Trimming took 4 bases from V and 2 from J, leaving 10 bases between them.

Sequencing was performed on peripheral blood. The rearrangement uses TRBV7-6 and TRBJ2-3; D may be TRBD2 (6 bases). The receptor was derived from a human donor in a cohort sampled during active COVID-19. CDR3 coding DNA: TGTGCCAGCAGCTCGGGACTCGCCACAGATACGCAGTATTTT. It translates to CASSSGLATDTQYF.